This T cell receptor (beta chain) is from a study of blood T cell repertoires in COVID-19. Turning to the study itself: PBMCs, B-cell-depleted T cells, or T cells provided the cDNA or gDNA that made up the material.

Germline CDR1 SGHNT, CDR2 YENEEA. V dropped 3 bases and J dropped 6 bases, with 12 bases sitting between them. The CDR3 contains 15 residues. Original data processing: Reference gene primer amplification gave estimated nucleated cell counts. The assay was immunoSEQ multiplex PCR, and TCRdb's table has in-frame clones only and misses some. V, J and clone size reflect that table, while D and trimming were determined from the DNA. The table lists 150,000 to 200,000 clones, about 88% of them singletons. Sequenced: peripheral blood. This receptor was taken from a woman at least 80 years old in a cohort sampled during active or convalescent COVID-19. The rearrangement joins TRBV11-3 to TRBJ1-6; TRBD1 is a possible D gene (6 bases). Here the CDR3 DNA reads TGTGCCAGCAGCTTGTCGGGACAAACTAATTCACCCCTCCACTTT. Translated, it gives CASSLSGQTNSPLHF.